Following are 25 T cell receptor beta chains from one sample sequenced in a study of cytotoxic CD8 clonotypes in ibrutinib-treated CLL. Profiled with immunoSEQ multiplex PCR; TCRdb holds only in-frame clones, not every one. The sample lists roughly 160,000 clones, 84% seen once, with 4.6% in the top ten. The sample here was PBMCs, taken after 24 months of ibrutinib treatment. These receptors all stem from a human donor with chronic lymphocytic leukemia.

The chain joins TRBV10-1 to TRBJ1-3, with 7 nucleotides matching TRBD1. This CDR3 comprises 16 residues. CDR1 WNHNN and CDR2 SYGVQD come from the germline V gene (reference sequence). The J segment lost 6 bases and the V segment lost 9 bases, leaving 17 bases of the junction unmatched. The CDR3 coding sequence is TGCGCCAGACCTAGAGGGACAGCGGTTCAGGAAAACACCATATATTTT. This sequence encodes CARPRGTAVQENTIYF.

This clone appeared once. DNA of the CDR3: TGTGCCAGCTCCCCGCGACAGGGGGGCTACGAGCAGTACTTC. Protein: CASSPRQGGYEQYF. This chain uses TRBV18 with TRBJ2-7, with TRBD1 matching 9 bases. The CDR3 has 14 residues. The germline CDR1 and CDR2 sequences are KGHSH and LQKENI. The V and J ends lost 6 bases and 3 bases, in that order; junction bases with no gene match: 6.

This sequence joins TRBV30 and TRBJ2-2; the match to TRBD2 covers 8 bases. CDR3 length equals 15 residues. The junction had 8 bases not matched to a gene; V was cut back by 7 bases and J by 1 base. Germline CDR1 and CDR2: GTSNPN and SVGIG (reference sequence). The CDR3, as DNA: TGTGCCTCGTCTCCCGGGACTAGGAACACCGGGGAGCTGTTTTTT. As protein: CASSPGTRNTGELFF.

The V and J genes are TRBV9 and TRBJ2-7; D remains ambiguous. In germline, CDR1 is SGDLS, CDR2 YYNGEE. The CDR3 has 14 residues. V was trimmed by 3 bases and J by 10 bases, leaving 20 bases between them. The CDR3 loop is CASSERTRTGDQYF. The DNA of the CDR3 is TGTGCCAGCAGCGAGAGGACCCGTACGGGCGACCAGTACTTC.

CDR3 sequence: CASSFQGNTEAFF. CDR3 sequence (DNA): TGTGCCAGCAGCTTTCAGGGGAACACTGAAGCTTTCTTT. This sequence joins TRBV7-9 and TRBJ1-1; perhaps TRBD1 as D (5 bases). Germline-derived CDR1 and CDR2 are SEHNR and FQNEAQ (reference sequence). CDR3 size: 13 residues. V shed 3 bases and J shed 1 base, with 6 bases lying between them.

J is TRBJ2-7 and V is TRBV6-6; TRBD2 might be the D (7 bases). The CDR3 totals 16 residues. Trimming stripped 7 bases from V and 0 bases from J, with 19 bases between. Germline V gene sequence: CDR1 MNHNY, CDR2 SVGAGI (reference sequence). The CDR3 is CASIDGGHGSSYEQYF. CDR3 in DNA: TGTGCCAGCATTGACGGGGGGCACGGAAGCTCCTACGAGCAGTACTTC.

The chain links TRBV19 to TRBJ2-1; 7 nucleotides agree with TRBD1. From germline, CDR1 is LNHDA and CDR2 SQIVND (reference sequence). This CDR3 has 16 residues. V lost 6 bases, J lost 3 bases, and 11 bases stayed unmatched. The CDR3 DNA is TGTGCCAGTAGAGACCTAGGGTCAGGGGGCTACAATGAGCAGTTCTTC. Translation: CASRDLGSGGYNEQFF.

This clone has just a few counts. The chain is built from TRBV19 and TRBJ2-2; possible D gene TRBD1, 6 bases. There are 14 residues in the CDR3. Germline assignment: CDR1 LNHDA and CDR2 SQIVND (reference sequence). With 3 bases removed from V and 7 bases from J, the gap between germline ends came to 12 bases. Written as DNA, the CDR3 is TGTGCCAGTAGTATCAGGGGTTGGTTCGGGGAGCTGTTTTTT. Translated: CASSIRGWFGELFF. Using reference TRBV19 and TRBJ2-2 for the parts outside the CDR3, the full variable domain is DGGITQSPKYLFRKEGQNVTLSCEQNLNHDAMYWYRQDPGQGLRLIYYSQIVNDFQKGDIAEGYSVSREKKESFPLTVTSAQKNPTAFYLCASSIRGWFGELFFGEGSRLTVL.

The chain is built from TRBV7-9 and TRBJ2-2, with unresolved D. V dropped 6 bases and J dropped 4 bases, with 15 bases sitting between them. This CDR3 comprises 15 residues. Per the germline V gene, CDR1 is SEHNR and CDR2 is FQNEAQ (reference sequence). CDR3 protein: CASRTPSISTGELFF. DNA for the CDR3: TGTGCCAGCAGGACACCATCGATTAGCACCGGGGAGCTGTTTTTT.

CDR3 loop: CASSLRTVNTGELFF. CDR3 bases: TGTGCCAGCAGCCTACGGACGGTCAACACCGGGGAGCTGTTTTTT. The chain employs TRBV5-4 and TRBJ2-2, with D unresolved. Trimming shortened V by 4 bases and J by 2 bases, and 12 bases separated the two germline ends. This CDR3 has 15 residues. From germline, CDR1 is SGHNT and CDR2 YYREEE (reference sequence).

This clone has only a few counts. The V call is TRBV2, the J call TRBJ1-5; D is undetermined. From germline, CDR1 is SNHLY and CDR2 FYNNEI. The CDR3 covers 12 residues. Trimming pared 7 bases from V and 7 bases from J, leaving 11 bases between. The CDR3 DNA is TGTGCCAGCAATGGGGTGGGACAGCCCCAGCATTTT. Encoded protein: CASNGVGQPQHF.

This rearrangement joins TRBV5-4 to TRBJ1-2, with D unclear. Germline values: CDR1 SGHNT, CDR2 YYREEE (reference sequence). The CDR3 totals 12 residues. V gave up 0 bases and J gave up 5 bases, with 5 bases separating them. The CDR3 nucleotides read TGTGCCAGCAGCTTGGTCGGGTATGGCTACACCTTC. Translating it yields CASSLVGYGYTF.

CDR3 sequence: CATSRGTSGDYNEQFF. The CDR3 coding sequence is TGTGCCACCAGCAGAGGAACTAGCGGGGACTACAATGAGCAGTTCTTC. The chain joins TRBV15 to TRBJ2-1, with 10 nucleotides matching TRBD2. V lost 1 base to trimming and J lost 3 bases; unmatched junction nucleotides: 3. Looked up from germline, CDR1 is LNHNV and CDR2 is YYDKDF (reference sequence). This CDR3 comprises 16 residues.

V usage is TRBV7-8 and J usage is TRBJ1-4; TRBD1 aligns across 8 bases. V trimming: 5 bases; J trimming: 5 bases; junction bases outside the gene matches: 7. Germline V lookup: CDR1 SGHVS, CDR2 FQNEAQ. This CDR3 is 15 amino acids long. The CDR3 sequence is CASSPRDRMNEKLFF. CDR3 nucleotides: TGTGCCAGCAGCCCCCGGGACAGGATGAATGAAAAACTGTTTTTT.

This clone appeared a single time. This chain links TRBV27 with TRBJ2-7, with TRBD1 as a possible D gene (6 bases). V was clipped by 6 bases and J by 3 bases, with 18 bases between them. Germline V CDR1 and CDR2: MNHEY, SMNVEV (reference sequence). This CDR3 has 15 amino acids. The CDR3 nucleotides read TGTGCCAGCAGCCCCGGACAGAGTTCCTTCTACGAGCAGTACTTC. Protein sequence: CASSPGQSSFYEQYF.

This sequence joins TRBV19 and TRBJ1-3; 7 bases are a match to TRBD1. The germline CDR1 and CDR2 sequences are LNHDA and SQIVND (reference sequence). J was trimmed by 2 bases and V by 4 bases; bases with no gene match: 5. This CDR3 is built from 15 residues. The CDR3 region is CASSTGTVAGNTIYF. The CDR3 DNA reads TGTGCCAGTAGTACCGGGACAGTAGCTGGAAACACCATATATTTT.

The V and J genes are TRBV7-9 and TRBJ1-4, with TRBD1 as a possible D gene (6 bases). The CDR3 length is 14 residues. Germline values: CDR1 SEHNR, CDR2 FQNEAQ (reference sequence). Trimming left V 8 bases short and J 8 bases short, with 18 bases between. The CDR3 spells CASFGSGVNEKLFF. CDR3 DNA sequence: TGTGCCAGCTTCGGGTCAGGGGTGAACGAAAAACTGTTTTTT.

This rearrangement joins TRBV7-8 to TRBJ1-4, with TRBD1 matching over 9 bases. The V segment lost 2 bases and the J segment 3 bases; nucleotides outside the gene matches: 1. The germline V gene encodes CDR1 SGHVS and CDR2 FQNEAQ. The CDR3 sequence is 15 residues long. CDR3 in DNA: TGTGCCAGCAGCTTACGGACAGGGGCTAATGAAAAACTGTTTTTT. It specifies CASSLRTGANEKLFF.

About this clone: The same CDR3 also results from other DNA sequences found in this sample. The chain couples TRBV9 to TRBJ2-1, with TRBD1 matching over 9 bases. The V and J ends lost 0 bases and 6 bases, in that order; junction bases with no gene match: 4. CDR1 is SGDLS, CDR2 YYNGEE, per germline. CDR3 size: 15 residues. Here the CDR3 reads CASSVAGQGRNEQFF. DNA for the CDR3: TGTGCCAGCAGCGTAGCGGGACAGGGTCGCAATGAGCAGTTCTTC.

DNA of the CDR3: TGTGCCAGCCAGCGAAGAAACCTACAAGAGACCCAGTACTTC. This codes for CASQRRNLQETQYF. The chain uses TRBV7-2 and TRBJ2-5; D remains unclear. This CDR3 contains 14 residues. The ends were cut back, 8 bases at V and 2 bases at J, with 15 bases in the middle. The germline gives CDR1 SGHTA, CDR2 FQGNSA. The variable domain in full, completed from reference TRBV7-2 and TRBJ2-5, reads GAGVSQSPSNKVTEKGKDVELRCDPISGHTALYWYRQSLGQGLEFLIYFQGNSAPDKSGLPSDRFSAERTGGSVSTLTIQRTQQEDSAVYLCASQRRNLQETQYFGPGTRLLVL.

The rearrangement joins TRBV4-1 to TRBJ2-2; D uncertain. With 5 bases removed from V and 3 bases from J, the gap between germline ends came to 16 bases. The germline gives CDR1 MGHRA, CDR2 YSYEKL. The CDR3 contains 16 residues. The DNA of the CDR3 is TGCGCCAGCAGCTACGGCCCGGCCCCGGACACCGGGGAGCTGTTTTTT. Protein sequence: CASSYGPAPDTGELFF.

The rearrangement joins TRBV7-9 to TRBJ2-1; TRBD2 matches at 8 bases. CDR1 and CDR2 (germline): SEHNR, FQNEAQ (reference sequence). V was clipped by 4 bases and J by 2 bases; unmatched bases: 7. The CDR3 consists of 16 residues. CDR3 nucleotide sequence: TGTGCCAGCAGCTCGCCAGCGGGGGAGGCCTACAATGAGCAGTTCTTC. Its translation: CASSSPAGEAYNEQFF.

The J gene is TRBJ2-1, the V gene TRBV19; 9 bases agree with TRBD1. V trimming: 6 bases; J trimming: 9 bases; junction bases outside the gene matches: 12. This CDR3 is 15 amino acids long. Germline CDR1 is LNHDA and CDR2 is SQIVND (reference sequence). The CDR3 coding sequence is TGTGCCAGTAGGTTGACCGGGACAGGGACCGGTGAGCAGTTCTTC. Amino acids: CASRLTGTGTGEQFF.

The CDR3 is CASSVSMTGNTIYF. In DNA form, the CDR3 reads TGTGCCAGCAGCGTTTCAATGACTGGAAACACCATATATTTT. The chain carries TRBV9 and TRBJ1-3; D not resolved. The CDR3 has 14 residues. Germline V lookup: CDR1 SGDLS, CDR2 YYNGEE. Between the trimmed V and J ends, which lost 2 bases and 2 bases, there was a span of 8 bases.

The V gene is TRBV19, the J gene TRBJ2-1, with D unclear. The CDR3 runs to 14 residues. Germline V CDR1 and CDR2: LNHDA, SQIVND (reference sequence). V shed 1 base and J shed 3 bases, with 7 bases lying between them. The CDR3 DNA sequence: TGTGCCAGTAGTATAGGTGGCAGCTACAATGAGCAGTTCTTC. Its translation: CASSIGGSYNEQFF.